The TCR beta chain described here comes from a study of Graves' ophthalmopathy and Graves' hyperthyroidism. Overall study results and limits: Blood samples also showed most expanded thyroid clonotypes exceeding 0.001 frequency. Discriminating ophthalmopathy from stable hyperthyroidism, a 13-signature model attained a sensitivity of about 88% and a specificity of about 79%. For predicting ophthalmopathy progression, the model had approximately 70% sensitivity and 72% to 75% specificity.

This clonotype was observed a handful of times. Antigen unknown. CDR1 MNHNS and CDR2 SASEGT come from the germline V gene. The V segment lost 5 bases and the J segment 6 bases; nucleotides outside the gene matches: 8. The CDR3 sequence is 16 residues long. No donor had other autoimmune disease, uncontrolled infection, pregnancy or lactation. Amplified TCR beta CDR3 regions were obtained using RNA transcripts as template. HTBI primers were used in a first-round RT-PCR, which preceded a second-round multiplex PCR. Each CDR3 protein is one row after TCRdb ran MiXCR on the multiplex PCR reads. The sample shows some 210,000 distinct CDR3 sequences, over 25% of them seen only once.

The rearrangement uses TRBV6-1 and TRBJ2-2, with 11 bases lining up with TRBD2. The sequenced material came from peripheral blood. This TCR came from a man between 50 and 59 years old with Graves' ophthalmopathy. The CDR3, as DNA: TGTGCCAGCAGTATCACTAGCGGGAGCGGTTCCGGGGAGCTGTTTTTT. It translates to CASSITSGSGSGELFF.